The rows below give T cell receptor beta chains drawn from one sample of a study of blood T cell repertoires in COVID-19. Libraries were prepared by immunoSEQ multiplex PCR; TCRdb keeps only in-frame clonotypes and omits some of them. The profile shows approximately 25,000 clones, around nine tenths of them singletons. Source material: peripheral blood. Receptors originate from a human donor with active COVID-19. The donor label of this sample is uncertain. CDR3s include the opening cysteine and the closing phenylalanine or tryptophan. The D gene is left open where the match is weak. Expanded clones are given a class, and other clones once, few, many or no size at all.

d_call	clone_size	v_call	j_call	cdr3_aa	cdr3_nt
.	once	TRBV10-1	TRBJ2-7	CASSDQYEQYF	TGCGCCAGCAGTGACCAGTACGAGCAGTACTTC
.	.	TRBV12-3/TRBV12-4	TRBJ2-5	CASSFLQVETQYF	TGTGCCAGCAGTTTTCTACAGGTAGAGACCCAGTACTTC
TRBD1	.	TRBV13	TRBJ1-2	CASSYRQGGGYTF	TGTGCCAGCAGCTATCGACAGGGGGGTGGCTACACCTTC
TRBD2	.	TRBV10-2	TRBJ2-3	CASRLAGEDTQYF	TGCGCCAGTCGACTAGCGGGAGAAGATACGCAGTATTTT
TRBD1	.	TRBV6-6	TRBJ1-4	CASSSTPGQGNEKLFF	TGTGCCAGCAGTTCGACCCCGGGACAGGGAAATGAAAAACTGTTTTTT
TRBD2	.	TRBV9	TRBJ2-5	CASSVGGSGVSAETQYF	TGTGCCAGCAGCGTAGGGGGGAGCGGGGTTTCCGCAGAGACCCAGTACTTC
.	.	TRBV7-2	TRBJ1-3	CASSLARGWGNTIYF	TGTGCCAGCAGCTTAGCGCGAGGTTGGGGAAACACCATATATTTT
TRBD2	once	TRBV5-1	TRBJ2-3	CASSPFLLAESTDTQYF	TGCGCCAGCAGCCCATTTCTACTAGCGGAGAGCACAGATACGCAGTATTTT
.	.	TRBV19	TRBJ2-7	CASSPSGLSYEQYF	TGTGCCAGTAGTCCTTCCGGACTATCCTACGAGCAATACTTC
.	.	TRBV29-1	TRBJ2-1	CSVAESRDNEQFF	TGCAGCGTTGCGGAGAGCAGGGACAATGAGCAGTTCTTC
TRBD2	.	TRBV7-9	TRBJ2-2	CASSFPGTSGSNTGELFF	TGTGCCAGCAGCTTTCCCGGGACTAGCGGTTCGAACACCGGGGAGCTGTTTTTT
TRBD1	.	TRBV2	TRBJ1-4	CASSELGTGVEKLFF	TGTGCCAGCAGTGAATTGGGGACAGGGGTCGAAAAACTGTTTTTT
TRBD1	.	TRBV5-6	TRBJ2-2	CASSPQGAGTGELFF	TGTGCCAGCAGCCCTCAGGGGGCTGGGACCGGGGAGCTGTTTTTT
TRBD2	.	TRBV4-3	TRBJ2-3	CASSQVAGGGGTDTQYF	TGCGCCAGCAGCCAAGTAGCGGGGGGGGGTGGCACAGATACGCAGTATTTT
TRBD2	.	TRBV7-9	TRBJ2-1	CASSFGLAGGSSYNEQFF	TGTGCCAGCAGCTTCGGACTAGCGGGAGGGAGCTCCTACAATGAGCAGTTCTTC
TRBD2	.	TRBV4-1	TRBJ2-1	CASSQGLAGVTYNEQFF	TGCGCCAGCAGCCAAGGACTAGCGGGGGTGACCTACAATGAGCAGTTCTTC
TRBD1	.	TRBV5-1	TRBJ2-3	CASRGGTGNRGPTDTQYF	TGCGCCAGCAGAGGGGGAACGGGCAACAGGGGGCCCACAGATACGCAGTATTTT
.	.	TRBV29-1	TRBJ2-1	CSVGSGNIYNEQFF	TGCAGCGTTGGTTCCGGGAACATCTACAATGAGCAGTTCTTC
.	.	TRBV12-5	TRBJ1-2	CASARGKEGYTF	TGTGCTAGTGCCCGGGGTAAGGAGGGCTACACCTTC
.	.	TRBV7-2	TRBJ2-7	CASSLKVPQGGSYEQYF	TGTGCCAGCAGCTTAAAGGTTCCCCAGGGTGGGTCCTACGAGCAGTACTTC
TRBD2	.	TRBV3-1/TRBV3-2	TRBJ2-1	CASSLAGSGFYNEQFF	TGTGCCAGCAGCCTAGCAGGTAGCGGGTTTTACAATGAGCAGTTCTTC
TRBD2	.	TRBV6-2/TRBV6-3	TRBJ2-7	CASSRTSGRPEQYF	TGTGCCAGCAGCCGGACTAGCGGGAGACCCGAGCAGTACTTC
TRBD1	once	TRBV24-1	TRBJ2-5	CATSGSRRDRGAETQYF	TGTGCCACCAGTGGGAGCCGGAGGGACAGGGGTGCGGAGACCCAGTACTTC
.	.	TRBV27	TRBJ2-3	CASSLEGRTDTQYF	TGTGCCAGCAGTTTAGAGGGCCGCACAGATACGCAGTATTTT
TRBD2	.	TRBV27	TRBJ2-3	CASSFGTRTDTQYF	TGTGCCAGCAGTTTCGGGACTAGAACAGATACGCAGTATTTT
TRBD2	once	TRBV9	TRBJ2-6	CASSAEGAGGGSGANVLTF	TGTGCCAGCAGCGCGGAAGGAGCGGGAGGCGGCTCTGGGGCCAACGTCCTGACTTTC
.	.	TRBV21-1	TRBJ1-1	CASMTQGRITEAFF	TGTGCCAGCATGACACAGGGCCGTATCACTGAAGCTTTCTTT
.	once	TRBV27	TRBJ2-1	CASSSHTQGLFF	TGTGCCAGCAGTTCCCACACACAAGGACTGTTCTTC
.	.	TRBV20-1	TRBJ2-2	CSASYGAGELFF	TGCAGTGCTAGTTACGGGGCCGGGGAGCTGTTTTTT
.	.	TRBV2	TRBJ2-1	CASSEGGRTVNEQFF	TGTGCCAGCAGTGAGGGGGGGCGGACCGTCAATGAGCAGTTCTTC
.	once	TRBV27	TRBJ2-7	CARTGGRHSHYEQYF	TGTGCCAGGACCGGTGGCAGGCATTCTCACTACGAGCAGTACTTC
TRBD2	.	TRBV9	TRBJ2-1	CASSDPRTSGTVGGNEQFF	TGTGCCAGCAGCGACCCGAGGACTAGCGGGACGGTGGGTGGCAATGAGCAGTTCTTC
.	.	TRBV7-2	TRBJ2-1	CASSLPGNEQFF	TGTGCCAGCAGCTTGCCGGGCAATGAGCAGTTCTTC
.	.	TRBV10-2	TRBJ2-2	CASSEGLPTGELFF	TGCGCCAGCAGTGAGGGACTCCCCACCGGGGAGCTGTTTTTT
TRBD2	.	TRBV28	TRBJ2-5	CASSPGLAGGRETQYF	TGTGCCAGCAGCCCGGGACTAGCGGGAGGGCGGGAGACCCAGTACTTC
TRBD1	.	TRBV5-4	TRBJ1-6	CASRAGQGGSYNSPLHF	TGTGCCAGCAGGGCGGGACAGGGGGGATCCTATAATTCACCCCTCCACTTT
TRBD2	once	TRBV3-1/TRBV3-2	TRBJ2-3	CASSQGIRLAGGRDTQYF	TGTGCCAGCAGCCAAGGGATAAGACTAGCGGGGGGCCGAGATACGCAGTATTTT
.	.	TRBV9	TRBJ2-7	CASSISQGYEQYF	TGTGCCAGCAGCATCAGTCAGGGATACGAGCAGTACTTC
TRBD2	.	TRBV5-4	TRBJ2-7	CASSLRGLSYEQYF	TGTGCCAGCAGCTTGAGGGGACTATCCTACGAGCAGTACTTC
TRBD1	.	TRBV7-6	TRBJ1-2	CASSPGQGADYGYTF	TGTGCCAGCAGCCCGGGACAGGGGGCTGACTATGGCTACACCTTC
TRBD2	.	TRBV5-4	TRBJ2-7	CASSLAGSGGLSYEQYF	TGTGCCAGCAGCTTGGCGGGTAGCGGGGGGCTCTCCTACGAGCAGTACTTC
.	.	TRBV5-8	TRBJ2-1	CASSLVLYNEQFF	TGTGCCAGCAGCTTGGTACTCTACAATGAGCAGTTCTTC
.	.	TRBV7-9	TRBJ2-5	CASSLARVGTQYF	TGTGCCAGCAGCCTCGCCCGGGTTGGGACCCAGTACTTC
.	.	TRBV19	TRBJ1-5	CASSITGLLQPQHF	TGTGCCAGTAGTATTACAGGCTTACTCCAGCCCCAGCATTTT
TRBD2	.	TRBV4-1	TRBJ2-7	CASSQATSSYEQYF	TGCGCCAGCAGCCAAGCGACTAGCAGCTACGAGCAGTACTTC
.	.	TRBV27	TRBJ1-2	CASRRIPGAQNYGYTF	TGTGCCAGCAGACGTATACCGGGAGCCCAAAACTATGGCTACACCTTC
TRBD2	.	TRBV30	TRBJ2-3	CAWSPVWLAGSTDTQYF	TGTGCCTGGAGTCCTGTATGGCTAGCGGGAAGCACAGATACGCAGTATTTT
.	.	TRBV28	TRBJ2-1	CASSLGDLRFSSYNEQFF	TGTGCCAGCAGTTTAGGCGATCTCAGGTTCTCCTCGTACAATGAGCAGTTCTTC
.	.	TRBV7-2	TRBJ1-6	CASSPSSDSPLHF	TGTGCCAGCAGCCCGTCGTCCGATTCACCCCTCCACTTT
TRBD1	once	TRBV10-3	TRBJ2-7	CAIRLQGNEQYF	TGTGCCATCAGGTTACAGGGGAACGAGCAGTACTTC
TRBD1	.	TRBV27	TRBJ2-5	CASSLHHRGGNQETQYF	TGTGCCAGCAGTTTACACCACAGGGGCGGTAACCAAGAGACCCAGTACTTC